The subject of this entry is one TCR beta chain. This clone was recorded once. Its antigen has not been determined. Base quality data are lacking; no much larger clone is found one base away. TCRbeta CDR3 regions were amplified from genomic DNA using the immunoSEQ Assay, a bias-controlled multiplex PCR. The original pipeline was this. The number of nucleated cells in each sample was estimated by amplification of reference gene primers within the assay. To quantify the absolute abundance of each unique TCRbeta CDR3 rearrangement, sequence reads were collapsed and filtered. For each sample, productive Simpson clonality was calculated as the square root of Simpson's diversity index over productive rearrangements. The clones in this table, taken by TCRdb from immuneACCESS, are in-frame only. Not every clone is retained; where verified, under half of the shortfall comes from an unresolved V gene, and the cause of the rest is unknown. That table is the source of V, J and clone size, and D and trimming were worked out from the DNA. Counted in this sample were hundreds of thousands of clones; 90% of them appeared once. Of the sample, 0.95% to 1.3% is held by the ten largest clones.

The data stem from a study of blood T cell repertoires in COVID-19 (dated by TCRdb to about 2020). With regard to the full study: Collaborator samples came from the United States, Italy and Spain and covered acute and convalescent phases of COVID-19. Where available, HLA class I and class II types were taken from metadata supplied by the sample provider and were not determined by assay-based typing. Samples came from the ongoing ImmuneRACE study (first 160 participants) plus 1,254 subjects from 6 global collaborators. The repertoires were released in a freely available public database meant as a resource for research on the immune response to SARS-CoV-2. The dataset comprised deeply sampled blood TCRbeta repertoires from subjects exposed to, actively infected with, or recovered from COVID-19. The prospective study material was composed of cDNA or gDNA derived from T cells, B-cell-depleted T cells, or PBMCs. A de-identified subject ID, COVID-19 status, age in years and sex were almost always included in the sample metadata.

V and J are truncated by 5 bases and 10 bases respectively, leaving an intervening sequence of 9 bases. Including cysteine and phenylalanine, the CDR3 has 11 amino acids. Solely the CDR3 DNA is kept, with 33 bases framed from the first base. The germline V gene provides CDR1 SGHTA and CDR2 FQGNSA. One collaborating source in Seattle enrolled patients while the patients were actively infected and followed the patients over time throughout the course of disease. Collaborating institutions collected whole blood in K2EDTA tubes following their own protocols. For TCRbeta analysis, collaborator samples were shipped as frozen whole blood, as isolated PBMCs, or as DNA extracted from either sample type. Overall study results and their limits: How much clinical and demographic metadata was included differed by source and by participant, and the metadata was provided uncurated.

The chain links TRBV7-2 with TRBJ2-1; the D gene lacks a confident call. The sequencing input was peripheral blood. The receptor was isolated from a woman aged 40 to 50 with COVID-19, enrolled during active disease. The base sequence is TGTGCCAGCAGCGCACGTGAGGAGCAGTTCTTC. Translated, it reads CASSAREEQFF.